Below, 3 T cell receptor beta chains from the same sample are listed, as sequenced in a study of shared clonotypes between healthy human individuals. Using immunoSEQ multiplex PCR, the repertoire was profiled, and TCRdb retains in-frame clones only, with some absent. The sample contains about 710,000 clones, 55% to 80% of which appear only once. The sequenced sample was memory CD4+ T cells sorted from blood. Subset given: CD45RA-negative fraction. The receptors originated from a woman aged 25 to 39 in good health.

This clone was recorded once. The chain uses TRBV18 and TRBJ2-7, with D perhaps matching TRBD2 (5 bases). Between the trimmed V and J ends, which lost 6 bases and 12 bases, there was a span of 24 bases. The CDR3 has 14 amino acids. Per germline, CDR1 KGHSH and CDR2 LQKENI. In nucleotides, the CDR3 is TGTGCCAGCTCCTTTGACGGAGGACCCCAAGATTGGTACTTC. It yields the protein CASSFDGGPQDWYF.

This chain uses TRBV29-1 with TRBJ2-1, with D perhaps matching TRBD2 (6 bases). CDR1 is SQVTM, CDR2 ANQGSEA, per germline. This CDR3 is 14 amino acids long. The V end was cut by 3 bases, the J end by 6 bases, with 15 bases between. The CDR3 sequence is CSVDLRGGPNEQFF. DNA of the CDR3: TGCAGCGTTGATCTACGAGGAGGGCCCAATGAGCAGTTCTTC.

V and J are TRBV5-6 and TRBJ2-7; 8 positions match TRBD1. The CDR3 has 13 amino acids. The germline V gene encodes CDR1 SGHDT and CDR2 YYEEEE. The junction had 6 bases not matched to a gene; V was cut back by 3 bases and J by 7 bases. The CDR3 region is CASSSRQGIEQYF. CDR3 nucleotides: TGTGCCAGCAGCTCGAGACAGGGGATAGAGCAGTACTTC.